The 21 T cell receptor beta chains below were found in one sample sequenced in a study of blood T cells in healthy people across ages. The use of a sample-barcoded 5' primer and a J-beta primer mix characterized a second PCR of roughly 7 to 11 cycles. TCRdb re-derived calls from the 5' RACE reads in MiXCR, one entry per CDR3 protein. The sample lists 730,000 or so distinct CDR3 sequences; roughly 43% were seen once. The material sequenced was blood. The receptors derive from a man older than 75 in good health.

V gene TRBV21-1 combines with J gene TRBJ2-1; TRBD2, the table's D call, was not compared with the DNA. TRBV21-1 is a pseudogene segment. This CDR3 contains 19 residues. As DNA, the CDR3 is TGTGCCAGCAGCGCCCCTATACAATGGGCACCCTCCTTCGGGAATGAGCAGTTCTTC. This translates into CASSAPIQWAPSFGNEQFF.

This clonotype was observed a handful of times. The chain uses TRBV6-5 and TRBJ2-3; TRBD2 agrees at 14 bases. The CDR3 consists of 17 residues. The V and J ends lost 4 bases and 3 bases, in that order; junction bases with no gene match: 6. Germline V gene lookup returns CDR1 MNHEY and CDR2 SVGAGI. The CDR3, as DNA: TGTGCCAGCAGTTCACGGGGACTAGCGGGAGTGACAGATACGCAGTATTTT. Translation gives CASSSRGLAGVTDTQYF.

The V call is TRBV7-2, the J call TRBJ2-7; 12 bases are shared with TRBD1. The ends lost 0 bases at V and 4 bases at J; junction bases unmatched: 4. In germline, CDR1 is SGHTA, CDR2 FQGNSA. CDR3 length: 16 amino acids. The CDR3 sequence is CASSLAGQGARYEQYF. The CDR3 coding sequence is TGTGCCAGCAGCTTAGCGGGACAGGGGGCGCGGTACGAGCAGTACTTC.

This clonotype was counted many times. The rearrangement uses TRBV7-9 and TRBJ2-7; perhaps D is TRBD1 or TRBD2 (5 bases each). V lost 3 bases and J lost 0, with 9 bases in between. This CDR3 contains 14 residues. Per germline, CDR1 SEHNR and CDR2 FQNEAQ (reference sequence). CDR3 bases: TGTGCCAGCAGCTTCAGGGACGGCTCCTACGAGCAGTACTTC. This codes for CASSFRDGSYEQYF.

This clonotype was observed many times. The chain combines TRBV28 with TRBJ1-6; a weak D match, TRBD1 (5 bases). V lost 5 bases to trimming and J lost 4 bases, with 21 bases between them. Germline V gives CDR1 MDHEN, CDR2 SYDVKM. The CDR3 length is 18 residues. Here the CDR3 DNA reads TGTGCCAGCAGTCCCCTAACCGGGGGAGTGGGATATAATTCACCCCTCCACTTT. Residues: CASSPLTGGVGYNSPLHF.

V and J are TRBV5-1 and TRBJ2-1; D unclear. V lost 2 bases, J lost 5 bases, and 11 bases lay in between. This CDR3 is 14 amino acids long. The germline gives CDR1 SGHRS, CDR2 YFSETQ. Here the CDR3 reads CASSFPKENNEQFF. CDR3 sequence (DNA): TGCGCCAGCAGCTTTCCCAAGGAGAACAATGAGCAGTTCTTC.

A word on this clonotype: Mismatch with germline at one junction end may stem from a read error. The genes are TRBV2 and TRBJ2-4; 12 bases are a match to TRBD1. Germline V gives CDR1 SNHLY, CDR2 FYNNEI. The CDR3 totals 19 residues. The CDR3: CASTGRGQGARGAKSIQYF. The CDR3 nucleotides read TGTGCCAGCACGGGACGGGGACAGGGGGCGCGAGGGGCCAAAAGCATTCAGTACTTC.

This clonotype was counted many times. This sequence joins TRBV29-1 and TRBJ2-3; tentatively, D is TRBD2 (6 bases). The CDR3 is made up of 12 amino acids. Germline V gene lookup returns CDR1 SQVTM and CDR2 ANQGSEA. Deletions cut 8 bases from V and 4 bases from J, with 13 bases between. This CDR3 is CSLSRGADTQYF. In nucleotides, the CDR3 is TGCAGCCTCTCGCGGGGAGCAGATACGCAGTATTTT.

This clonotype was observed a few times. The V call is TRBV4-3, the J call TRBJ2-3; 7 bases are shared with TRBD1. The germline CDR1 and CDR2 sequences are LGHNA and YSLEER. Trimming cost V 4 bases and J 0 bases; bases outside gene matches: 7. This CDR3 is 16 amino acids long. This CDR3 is CASSLHRGYSTDTQYF. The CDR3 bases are TGCGCCAGCAGCCTACACAGGGGCTACAGCACAGATACGCAGTATTTT.

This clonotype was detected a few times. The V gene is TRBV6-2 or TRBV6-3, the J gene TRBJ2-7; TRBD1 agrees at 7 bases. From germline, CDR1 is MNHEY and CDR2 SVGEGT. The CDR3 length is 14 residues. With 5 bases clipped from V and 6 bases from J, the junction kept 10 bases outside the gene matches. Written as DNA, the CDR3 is TGTGCCAGCAGTCGACACAGGGGCCTGGGCGAGCAGTACTTC. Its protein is CASSRHRGLGEQYF.

The CDR3 DNA reads TGTGCCAGTAGTGTCGCCAGGAACACCGGGGAGCTGTTTTTT. Translating it yields CASSVARNTGELFF. V is TRBV19 and J is TRBJ1-4; D unresolved. The J call may not be correct, given that the DNA end is closer to TRBJ2-2. Germline V gene sequence: CDR1 LNHDA, CDR2 SQIVND (reference sequence). The CDR3 totals 14 residues.

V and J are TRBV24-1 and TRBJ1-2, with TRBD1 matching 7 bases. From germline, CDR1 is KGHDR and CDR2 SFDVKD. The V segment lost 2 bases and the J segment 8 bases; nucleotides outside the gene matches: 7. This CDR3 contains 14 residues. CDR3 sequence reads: CATSDSRRDSGYTF. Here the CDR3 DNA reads TGTGCCACCAGTGATTCTCGAAGGGACAGCGGCTACACCTTC.

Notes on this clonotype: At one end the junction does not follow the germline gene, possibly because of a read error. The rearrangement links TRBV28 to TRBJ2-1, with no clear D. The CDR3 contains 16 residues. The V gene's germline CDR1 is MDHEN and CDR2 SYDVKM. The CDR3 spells CASNLLSPPSYNEQFF. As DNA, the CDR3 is TGTGCCAGCAATTTATTGTCTCCACCCTCCTACAATGAGCAGTTCTTC.

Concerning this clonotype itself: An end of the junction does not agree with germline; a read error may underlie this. The CDR3 region is CASSVAPNQESQYF. CDR3 nucleotide sequence: TGTGCCAGCAGCGTAGCTCCAAACCAAGAGTCCCAGTACTTC. The rearrangement uses TRBV9 and TRBJ2-5; no firm D call. CDR3 length: 14 residues. CDR1 and CDR2 (germline): SGDLS, YYNGEE.

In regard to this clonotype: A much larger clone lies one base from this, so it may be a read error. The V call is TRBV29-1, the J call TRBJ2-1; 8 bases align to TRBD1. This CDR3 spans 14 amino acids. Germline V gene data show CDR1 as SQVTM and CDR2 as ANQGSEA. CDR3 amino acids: CSVMDRASHNEQFF. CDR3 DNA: TGCAGCGTCATGGACAGGGCCTCCCACAATGAGCAGTTCTTC.

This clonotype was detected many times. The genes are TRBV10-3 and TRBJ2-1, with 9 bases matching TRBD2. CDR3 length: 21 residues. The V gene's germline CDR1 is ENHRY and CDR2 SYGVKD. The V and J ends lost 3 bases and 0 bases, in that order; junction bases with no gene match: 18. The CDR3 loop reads CAISEMGESGRRRSSYNEQFF. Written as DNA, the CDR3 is TGTGCCATCAGTGAAATGGGGGAGAGCGGGAGGAGACGTAGCTCCTACAATGAGCAGTTCTTC.

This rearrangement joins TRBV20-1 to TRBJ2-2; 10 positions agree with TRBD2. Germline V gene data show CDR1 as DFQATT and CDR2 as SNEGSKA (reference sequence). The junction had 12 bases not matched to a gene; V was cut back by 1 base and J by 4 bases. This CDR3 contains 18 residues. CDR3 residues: CSARARTSGTTSTGELFF. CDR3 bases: TGCAGTGCTAGAGCCAGGACTAGCGGAACTACGAGCACCGGGGAGCTGTTTTTT.

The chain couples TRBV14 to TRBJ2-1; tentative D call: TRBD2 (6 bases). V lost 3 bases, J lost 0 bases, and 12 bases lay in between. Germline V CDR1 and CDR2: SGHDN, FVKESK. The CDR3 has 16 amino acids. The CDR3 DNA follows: TGTGCCAGCAGCCAGTCGGCGGGGTTCTCCTACAATGAGCAGTTCTTC. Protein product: CASSQSAGFSYNEQFF.

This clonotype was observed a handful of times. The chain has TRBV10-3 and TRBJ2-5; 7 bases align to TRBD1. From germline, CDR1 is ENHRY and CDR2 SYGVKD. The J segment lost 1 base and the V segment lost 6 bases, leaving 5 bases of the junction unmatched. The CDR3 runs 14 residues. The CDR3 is CAIRGQKIQETQYF. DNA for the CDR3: TGTGCCATCAGGGGACAGAAGATCCAAGAGACCCAGTACTTC.

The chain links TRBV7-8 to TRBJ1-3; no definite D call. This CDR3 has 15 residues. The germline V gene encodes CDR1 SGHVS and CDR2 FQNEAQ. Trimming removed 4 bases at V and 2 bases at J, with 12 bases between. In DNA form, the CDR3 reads TGTGCCAGCAGCTCGCGGGGTAAAACTGGAAACACCATATATTTT. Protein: CASSSRGKTGNTIYF.

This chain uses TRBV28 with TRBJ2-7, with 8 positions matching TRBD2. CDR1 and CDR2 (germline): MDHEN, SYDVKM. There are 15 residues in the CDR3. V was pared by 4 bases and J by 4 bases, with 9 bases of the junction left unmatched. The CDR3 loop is CASSSPGLVGYEQYF. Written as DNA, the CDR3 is TGTGCCAGCAGTTCCCCGGGACTAGTGGGTTACGAGCAGTACTTC.